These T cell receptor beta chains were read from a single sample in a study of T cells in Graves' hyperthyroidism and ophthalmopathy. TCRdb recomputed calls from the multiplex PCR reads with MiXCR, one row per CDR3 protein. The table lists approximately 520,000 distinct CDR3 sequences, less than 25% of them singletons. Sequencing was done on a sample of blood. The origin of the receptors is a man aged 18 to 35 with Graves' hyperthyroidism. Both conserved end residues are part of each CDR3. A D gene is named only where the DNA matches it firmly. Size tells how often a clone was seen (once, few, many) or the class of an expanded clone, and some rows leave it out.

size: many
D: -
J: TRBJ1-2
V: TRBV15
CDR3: CATSRDLGIHGYTF
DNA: TGTGCCACCAGCAGAGATTTGGGGATCCATGGCTACACCTTC

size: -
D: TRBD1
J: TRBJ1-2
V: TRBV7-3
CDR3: CAITESGTELGYTF
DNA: TGTGCCATTACGGAATCCGGGACAGAGTTAGGCTACACCTTC

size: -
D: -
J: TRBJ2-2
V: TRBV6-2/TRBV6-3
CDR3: CASSPKEEAGALFF
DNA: TGTGCCAGCAGTCCGAAGGAGGAGGCGGGGGCCCTGTTTTTT

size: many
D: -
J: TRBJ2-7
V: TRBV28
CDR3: CASTLGTEAYEQYF
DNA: TGTGCCAGCACCCTAGGGACTGAAGCCTACGAGCAGTACTTC

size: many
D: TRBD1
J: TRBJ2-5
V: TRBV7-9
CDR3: CASSLDDREPRETQYF
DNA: TGTGCCAGCAGCTTAGACGACAGGGAACCAAGAGAGACCCAGTACTTC

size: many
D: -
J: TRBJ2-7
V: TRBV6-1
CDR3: CASSLLTGNLGEQYF
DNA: TGTGCCAGCAGCCTACTTACAGGGAATCTTGGAGAGCAGTACTTC

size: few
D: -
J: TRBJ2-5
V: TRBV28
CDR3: CASSFEGRWVETQYF
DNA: TGTGCCAGCAGTTTCGAGGGGCGATGGGTAGAGACCCAGTACTTC

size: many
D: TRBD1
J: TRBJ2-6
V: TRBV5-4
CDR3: CATSGDSNANVLTF
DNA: TGTGCCACCTCAGGGGACAGCAACGCCAACGTCCTGACTTTC

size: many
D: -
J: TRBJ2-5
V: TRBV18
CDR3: CASSPGRGFQETQYF
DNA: TGTGCCAGCTCACCGGGACGGGGGTTCCAAGAGACCCAGTACTTC

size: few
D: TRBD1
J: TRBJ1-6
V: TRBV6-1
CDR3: CASSMTGGGSPLHF
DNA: TGTGCCAGCAGCATGACAGGGGGCGGTTCACCCCTCCACTTT

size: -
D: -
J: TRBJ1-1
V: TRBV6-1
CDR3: CASTRLAGTEAFF
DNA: TGTGCCAGCACCCGCCTCGCGGGCACTGAAGCTTTCTTT

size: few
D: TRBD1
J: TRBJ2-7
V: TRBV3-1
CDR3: CASSQADRAYEQYF
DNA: TGTGCCAGCAGCCAGGCCGACAGGGCCTACGAGCAGTACTTC

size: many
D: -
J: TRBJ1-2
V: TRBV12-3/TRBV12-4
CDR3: CASSYGVRGYTF
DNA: TGTGCCAGCAGTTACGGGGTCCGGGGCTACACCTTC

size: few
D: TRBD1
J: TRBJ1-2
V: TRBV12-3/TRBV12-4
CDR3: CASSLVGQGAPGYTF
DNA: TGTGCCAGCAGCCTAGTGGGACAGGGGGCGCCGGGCTACACCTTC

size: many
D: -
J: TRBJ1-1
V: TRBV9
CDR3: CASSVDDLNTEAFF
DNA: TGTGCCAGCAGCGTAGACGATTTGAACACTGAAGCTTTCTTT

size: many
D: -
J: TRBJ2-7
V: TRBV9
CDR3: CASSVGSELYEQYF
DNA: TGTGCCAGCAGCGTAGGGTCCGAACTCTACGAGCAGTACTTC

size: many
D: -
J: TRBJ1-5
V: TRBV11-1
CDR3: CASSLPGYGVNQPQHF
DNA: TGTGCCAGCAGCTTACCGGGCTACGGGGTCAATCAGCCCCAGCATTTT

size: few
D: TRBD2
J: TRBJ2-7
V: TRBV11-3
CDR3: CASSSSGGPPYEQYF
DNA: TGTGCCAGCAGCTCGAGCGGGGGCCCTCCCTACGAGCAGTACTTC

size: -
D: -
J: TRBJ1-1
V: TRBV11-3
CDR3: CASSFFGTTNTEAFF
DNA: TGTGCCAGCAGCTTCTTCGGGACAACGAACACTGAAGCTTTCTTT

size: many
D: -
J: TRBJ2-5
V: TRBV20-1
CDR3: CSARLGETQYF
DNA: TGCAGTGCTAGGCTGGGAGAGACCCAGTACTTC

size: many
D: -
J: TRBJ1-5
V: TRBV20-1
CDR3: CSALQDPNQPQHF
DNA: TGCAGTGCTCTACAGGATCCCAATCAGCCCCAGCATTTT

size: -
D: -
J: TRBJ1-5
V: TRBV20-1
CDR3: CSAWVGEEGNQPQHF
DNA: TGCAGTGCGTGGGTGGGGGAAGAGGGCAATCAGCCCCAGCATTTT

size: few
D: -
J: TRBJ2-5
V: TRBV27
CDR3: CASRRAGETQYF
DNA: TGTGCCAGCAGAAGGGCGGGAGAGACCCAGTACTTC

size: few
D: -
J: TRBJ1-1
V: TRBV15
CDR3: CATSSLRGADTEAFF
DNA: TGTGCCACCAGCAGCTTGCGGGGGGCGGACACTGAAGCTTTCTTT

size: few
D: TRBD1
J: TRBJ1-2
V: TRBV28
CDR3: CASSSQPSGGALDGYTF
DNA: TGTGCCAGCAGTTCCCAGCCCTCAGGGGGCGCGTTGGATGGCTACACCTTC

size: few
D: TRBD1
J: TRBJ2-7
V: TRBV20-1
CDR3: CSAKQGAGNEQYF
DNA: TGCAGTGCTAAACAGGGGGCTGGAAACGAGCAGTACTTC

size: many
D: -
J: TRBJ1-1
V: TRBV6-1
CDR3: CASARKGNTEAFF
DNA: TGTGCCAGCGCCCGGAAGGGGAACACTGAAGCTTTCTTT

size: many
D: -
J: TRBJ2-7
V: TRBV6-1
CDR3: CASSEAQTGSYEQYF
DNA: TGTGCCAGCAGTGAAGCCCAAACAGGCTCCTACGAGCAGTACTTC

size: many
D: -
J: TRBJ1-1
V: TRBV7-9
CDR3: CASSSEWNTEAFF
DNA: TGTGCCAGCAGCTCCGAGTGGAACACTGAAGCTTTCTTT

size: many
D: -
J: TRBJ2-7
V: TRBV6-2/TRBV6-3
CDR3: CASRVGLEQYF
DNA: TGTGCCAGCAGGGTTGGTCTTGAGCAGTACTTC

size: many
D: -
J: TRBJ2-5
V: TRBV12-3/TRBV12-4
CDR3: CASSPAAQETQYF
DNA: TGTGCCAGCAGTCCCGCAGCCCAAGAGACCCAGTACTTC

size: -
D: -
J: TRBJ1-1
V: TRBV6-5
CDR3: CASSYQDRWNTEAFF
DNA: TGTGCCAGCAGTTACCAGGACAGATGGAACACTGAAGCTTTCTTT

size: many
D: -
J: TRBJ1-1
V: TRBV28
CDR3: CASSKYRRPSLVDTEAFF
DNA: TGTGCCAGCAGTAAATACAGGCGACCTTCCCTGGTTGACACTGAAGCTTTCTTT

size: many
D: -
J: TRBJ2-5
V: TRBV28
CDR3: CASNPGAGFFQETQYF
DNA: TGTGCCAGCAACCCCGGGGCGGGATTCTTCCAAGAGACCCAGTACTTC

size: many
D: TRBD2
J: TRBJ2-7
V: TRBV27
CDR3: CASSPTSGGSYEQYF
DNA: TGTGCCAGCAGTCCTACTAGCGGGGGGTCCTACGAGCAGTACTTC

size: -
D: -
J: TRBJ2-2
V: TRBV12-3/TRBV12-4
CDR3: CASSPRPRSTGELFF
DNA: TGTGCCAGCAGTCCAAGACCACGAAGCACCGGGGAGCTGTTTTTT

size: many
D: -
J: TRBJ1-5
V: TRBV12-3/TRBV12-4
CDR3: CASSLGQLNQPQHF
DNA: TGTGCCAGCAGCTTAGGCCAGCTCAATCAGCCCCAGCATTTT

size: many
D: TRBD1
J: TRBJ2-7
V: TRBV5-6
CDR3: CASSWGTGTSYEQYF
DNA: TGTGCCAGCAGCTGGGGGACAGGGACGTCCTACGAGCAGTACTTC

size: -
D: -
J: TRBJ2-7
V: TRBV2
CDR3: CASSGWDGSYEQYF
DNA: TGTGCCAGCAGTGGTTGGGACGGCTCCTACGAGCAGTACTTC

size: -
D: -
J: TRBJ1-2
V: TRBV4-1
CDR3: CASSQGGGRYGYTF
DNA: TGCGCCAGCAGCCAGGGTGGGGGACGATATGGCTACACCTTC

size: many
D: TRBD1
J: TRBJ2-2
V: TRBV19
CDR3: CASIPYRGWTGELFF
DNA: TGTGCCAGTATTCCTTACAGGGGTTGGACCGGGGAGCTGTTTTTT

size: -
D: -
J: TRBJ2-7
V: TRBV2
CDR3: CASSEGKKYF
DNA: TGTGCCAGCAGTGAAGGGAAGAAGTACTTC

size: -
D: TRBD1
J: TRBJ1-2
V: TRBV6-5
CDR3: CASSYSRDSQSYGYTF
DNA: TGTGCCAGCAGTTACTCGAGGGACAGCCAGAGCTATGGCTACACCTTC

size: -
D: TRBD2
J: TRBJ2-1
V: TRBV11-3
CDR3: CASSLVGTSGGGFHNEQFF
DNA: TGTGCCAGCAGCTTAGTGGGGACTAGCGGGGGGGGGTTCCACAATGAGCAGTTCTTC

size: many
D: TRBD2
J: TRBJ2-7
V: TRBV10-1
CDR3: CASSESGRAEQYF
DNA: TGCGCCAGCAGTGAGTCCGGGAGGGCCGAGCAGTACTTC

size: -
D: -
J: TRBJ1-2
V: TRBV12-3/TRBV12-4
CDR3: CASTRHGNYGYTF
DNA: TGTGCCAGCACCCGACATGGGAACTATGGCTACACCTTC

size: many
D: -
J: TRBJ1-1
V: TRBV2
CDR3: CASRQRGARAEAFF
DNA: TGTGCCAGCAGGCAAAGGGGGGCGAGGGCTGAAGCTTTCTTT

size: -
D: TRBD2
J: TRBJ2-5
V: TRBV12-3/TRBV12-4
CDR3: CASRSKGAGTSGGVQTQYF
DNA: TGTGCCAGCAGGTCCAAGGGCGCCGGGACTAGCGGGGGGGTGCAGACCCAGTACTTC

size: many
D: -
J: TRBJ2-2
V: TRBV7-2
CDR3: CASSPYSDGELFF
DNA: TGTGCCAGCAGCCCGTATAGCGATGGGGAGCTGTTTTTT

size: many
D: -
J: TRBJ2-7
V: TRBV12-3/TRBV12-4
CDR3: CASRVGFYEQYF
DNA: TGTGCCAGCCGGGTGGGCTTTTACGAGCAGTACTTC

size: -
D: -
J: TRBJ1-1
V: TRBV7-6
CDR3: CASSSKTGTEAFF
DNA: TGTGCCAGCAGCTCTAAGACGGGCACTGAAGCTTTCTTT

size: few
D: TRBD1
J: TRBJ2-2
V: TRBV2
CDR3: CASSQQGAAGELFF
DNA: TGTGCCAGCAGCCAACAGGGGGCTGCCGGGGAGCTGTTTTTT

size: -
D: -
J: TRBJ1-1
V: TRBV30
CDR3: CAWTQDAEAFF
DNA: TGTGCCTGGACGCAGGATGCTGAAGCTTTCTTT